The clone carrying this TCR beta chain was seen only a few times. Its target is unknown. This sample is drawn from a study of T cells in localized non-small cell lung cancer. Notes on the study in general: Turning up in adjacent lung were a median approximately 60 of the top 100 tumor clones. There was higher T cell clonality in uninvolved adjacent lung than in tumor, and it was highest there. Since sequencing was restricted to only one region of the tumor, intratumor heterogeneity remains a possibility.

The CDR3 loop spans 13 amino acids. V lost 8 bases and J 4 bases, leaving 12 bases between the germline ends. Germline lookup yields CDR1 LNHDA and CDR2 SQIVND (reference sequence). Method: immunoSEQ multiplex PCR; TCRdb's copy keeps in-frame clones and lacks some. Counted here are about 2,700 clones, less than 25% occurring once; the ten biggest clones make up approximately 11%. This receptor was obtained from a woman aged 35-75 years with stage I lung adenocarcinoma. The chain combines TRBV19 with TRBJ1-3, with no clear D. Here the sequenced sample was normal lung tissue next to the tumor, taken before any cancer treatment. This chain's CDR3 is CASRSDGGNTIYF. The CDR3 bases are TGTGCCAGTCGGTCCGACGGCGGAAACACCATATATTTT.